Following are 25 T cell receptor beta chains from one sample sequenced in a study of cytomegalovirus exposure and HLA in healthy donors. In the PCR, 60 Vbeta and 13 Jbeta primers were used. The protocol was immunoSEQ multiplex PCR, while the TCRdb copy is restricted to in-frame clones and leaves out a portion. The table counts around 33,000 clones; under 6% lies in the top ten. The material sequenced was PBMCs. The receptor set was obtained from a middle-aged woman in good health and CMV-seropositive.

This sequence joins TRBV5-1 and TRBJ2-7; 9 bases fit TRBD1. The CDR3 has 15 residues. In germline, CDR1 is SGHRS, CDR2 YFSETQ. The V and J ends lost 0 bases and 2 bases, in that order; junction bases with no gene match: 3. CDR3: CASSLGTGATYEQYF. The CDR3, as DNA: TGCGCCAGCAGCTTGGGGACAGGGGCAACCTACGAGCAGTACTTC.

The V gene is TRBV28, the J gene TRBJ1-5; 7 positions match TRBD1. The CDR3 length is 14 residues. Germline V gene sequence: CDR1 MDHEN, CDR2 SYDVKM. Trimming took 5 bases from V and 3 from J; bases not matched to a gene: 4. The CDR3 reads CASSRDSVNQPQHF. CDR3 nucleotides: TGTGCCAGCAGTAGGGACAGTGTCAATCAGCCCCAGCATTTT. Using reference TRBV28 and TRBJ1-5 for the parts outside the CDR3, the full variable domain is DVKVTQSSRYLVKRTGEKVFLECVQDMDHENMFWYRQDPGLGLRLIYFSYDVKMKEKGDIPEGYSVSREKKERFSLILESASTNQTSMYLCASSRDSVNQPQHFGDGTRLSIL.

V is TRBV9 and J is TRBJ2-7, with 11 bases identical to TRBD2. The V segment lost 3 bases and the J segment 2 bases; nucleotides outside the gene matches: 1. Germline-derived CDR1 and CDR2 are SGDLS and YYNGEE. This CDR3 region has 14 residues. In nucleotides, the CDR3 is TGTGCCAGCAGCGAGGGACTAGCGGCCTACGAGCAGTACTTC. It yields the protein CASSEGLAAYEQYF.

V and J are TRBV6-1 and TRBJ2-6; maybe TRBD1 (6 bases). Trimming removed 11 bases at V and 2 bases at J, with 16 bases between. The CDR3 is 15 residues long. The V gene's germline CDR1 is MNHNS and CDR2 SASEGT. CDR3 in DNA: TGTGCCGGGATGATGGGGGCTACTGGGGCCAACGTCCTGACTTTC. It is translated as CAGMMGATGANVLTF.

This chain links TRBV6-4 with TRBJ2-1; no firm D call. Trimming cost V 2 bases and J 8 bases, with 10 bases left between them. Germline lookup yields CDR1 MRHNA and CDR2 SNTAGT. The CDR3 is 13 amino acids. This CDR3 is CASSDEAMDEQFF. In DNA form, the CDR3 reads TGTGCCAGCAGTGACGAGGCCATGGATGAGCAGTTCTTC.

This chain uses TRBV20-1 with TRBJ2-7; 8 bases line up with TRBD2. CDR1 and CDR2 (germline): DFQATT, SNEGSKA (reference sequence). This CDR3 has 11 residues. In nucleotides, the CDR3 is TGCTCAGTGGTAGCGGGAACTGAGCAGTACTTC. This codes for CSVVAGTEQYF.

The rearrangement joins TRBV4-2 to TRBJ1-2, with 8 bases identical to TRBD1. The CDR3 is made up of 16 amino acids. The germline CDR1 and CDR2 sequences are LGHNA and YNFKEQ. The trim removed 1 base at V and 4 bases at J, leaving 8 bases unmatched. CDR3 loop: CASSQGRTGSFYGYTF. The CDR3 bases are TGTGCCAGCAGCCAAGGCCGGACAGGGTCTTTCTATGGCTACACCTTC.

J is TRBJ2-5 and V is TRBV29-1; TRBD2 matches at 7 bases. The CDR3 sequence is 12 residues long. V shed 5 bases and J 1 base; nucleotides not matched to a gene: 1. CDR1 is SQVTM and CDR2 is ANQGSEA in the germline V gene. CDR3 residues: CSVSSGQETQYF. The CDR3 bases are TGCAGCGTTTCTAGCGGCCAAGAGACCCAGTACTTC.

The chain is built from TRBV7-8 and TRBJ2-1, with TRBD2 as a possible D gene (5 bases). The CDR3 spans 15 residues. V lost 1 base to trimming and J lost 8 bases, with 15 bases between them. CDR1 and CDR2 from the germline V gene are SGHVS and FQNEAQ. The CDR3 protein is CASSLEMRVVYEQFF. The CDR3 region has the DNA TGTGCCAGCAGCTTAGAGATGCGGGTGGTATATGAGCAGTTCTTC.

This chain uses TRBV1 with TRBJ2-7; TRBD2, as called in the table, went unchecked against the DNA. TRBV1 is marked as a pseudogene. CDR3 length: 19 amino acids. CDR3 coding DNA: TGCACCAGCAGCCAAGAGGCGGTTACGACGGCAAAACAAACCTACGAGCAGTACTTC. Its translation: CTSSQEAVTTAKQTYEQYF.

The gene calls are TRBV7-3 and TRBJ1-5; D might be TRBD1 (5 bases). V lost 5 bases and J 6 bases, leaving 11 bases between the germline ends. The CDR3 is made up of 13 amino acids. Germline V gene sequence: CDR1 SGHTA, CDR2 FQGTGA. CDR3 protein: CASSQDSIQPQHF. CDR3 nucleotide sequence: TGTGCCAGCAGCCAAGACAGTATTCAGCCCCAGCATTTT.

The CDR3 DNA reads as TGCGCCAGCAGCCAAGAGGTTCTCTACGCGGGAGGCGGCCGAGAGCAGTTCTTC. This encodes CASSQEVLYAGGGREQFF. The rearrangement links TRBV4-3 to TRBJ2-1, with TRBD2 matching over 8 bases. There are 18 residues in the CDR3. V was pared by 0 bases and J by 10 bases, with 17 bases of the junction left unmatched. The germline gives CDR1 LGHNA, CDR2 YSLEER.

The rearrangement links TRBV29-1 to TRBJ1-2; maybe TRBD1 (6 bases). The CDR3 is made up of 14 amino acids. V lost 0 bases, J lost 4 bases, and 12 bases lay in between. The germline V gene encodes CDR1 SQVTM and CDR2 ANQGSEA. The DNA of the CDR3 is TGCAGCGTTGAAGATCTGGACAGCCTCTATGGCTACACCTTC. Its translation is CSVEDLDSLYGYTF.

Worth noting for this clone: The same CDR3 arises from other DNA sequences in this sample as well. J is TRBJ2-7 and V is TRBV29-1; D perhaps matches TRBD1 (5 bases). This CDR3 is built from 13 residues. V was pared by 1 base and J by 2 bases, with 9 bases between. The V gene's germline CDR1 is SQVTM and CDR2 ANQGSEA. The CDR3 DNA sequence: TGCAGCGTTGAAGGACAGTCGACCTACGAGCAGTACTTC. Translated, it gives CSVEGQSTYEQYF.

The CDR3 bases are TGCAGCGTTGAAACTGGGAGCAACACTGAAGCTTTCTTT. It specifies CSVETGSNTEAFF. J is TRBJ1-1 and V is TRBV29-1; D is unresolved. The germline CDR1 and CDR2 sequences are SQVTM and ANQGSEA. V was pared by 2 bases and J by 2 bases, with 9 bases between. The CDR3 loop spans 13 amino acids.

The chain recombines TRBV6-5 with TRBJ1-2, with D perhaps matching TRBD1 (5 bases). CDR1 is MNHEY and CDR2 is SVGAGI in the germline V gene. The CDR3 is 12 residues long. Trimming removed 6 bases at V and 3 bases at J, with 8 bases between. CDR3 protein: CASRIGDYGYTF. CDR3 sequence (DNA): TGTGCCAGCAGAATAGGGGACTATGGCTACACCTTC.

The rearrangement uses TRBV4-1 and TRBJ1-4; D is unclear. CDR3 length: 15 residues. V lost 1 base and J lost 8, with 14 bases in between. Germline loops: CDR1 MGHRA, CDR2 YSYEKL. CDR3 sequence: CASSQVANSREKLFF. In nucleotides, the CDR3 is TGCGCCAGCAGCCAAGTAGCGAACAGCAGGGAAAAACTGTTTTTT.

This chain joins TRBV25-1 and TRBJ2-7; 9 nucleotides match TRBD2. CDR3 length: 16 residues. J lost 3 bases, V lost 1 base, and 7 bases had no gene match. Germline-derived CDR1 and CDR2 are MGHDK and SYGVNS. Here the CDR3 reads CASSEWTSANVYEQYF. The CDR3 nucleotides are TGTGCCAGCAGTGAATGGACTAGCGCGAACGTCTACGAGCAGTACTTC.

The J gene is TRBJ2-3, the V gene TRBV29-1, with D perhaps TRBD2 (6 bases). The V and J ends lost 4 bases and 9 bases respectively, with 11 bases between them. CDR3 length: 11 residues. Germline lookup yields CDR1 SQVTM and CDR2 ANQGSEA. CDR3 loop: CSVGGTPTQYF. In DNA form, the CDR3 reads TGCAGCGTTGGCGGGACTCCGACGCAGTATTTT.

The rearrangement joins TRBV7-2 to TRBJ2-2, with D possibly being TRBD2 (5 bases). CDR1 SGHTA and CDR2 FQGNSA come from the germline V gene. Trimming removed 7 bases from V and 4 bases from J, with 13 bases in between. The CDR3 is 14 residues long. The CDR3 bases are TGTGCCAGCACCCTAAGCGGAGGCACCGGGGAGCTGTTTTTT. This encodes CASTLSGGTGELFF.

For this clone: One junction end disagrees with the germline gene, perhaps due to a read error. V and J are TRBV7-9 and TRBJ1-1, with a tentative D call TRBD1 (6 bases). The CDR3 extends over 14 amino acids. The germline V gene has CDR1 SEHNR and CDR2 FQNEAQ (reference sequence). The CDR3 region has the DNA TGTGCCAGCAGCCAGGGGTCTGGGGACACTGAAGATTTCTTT. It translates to CASSQGSGDTEDFF.

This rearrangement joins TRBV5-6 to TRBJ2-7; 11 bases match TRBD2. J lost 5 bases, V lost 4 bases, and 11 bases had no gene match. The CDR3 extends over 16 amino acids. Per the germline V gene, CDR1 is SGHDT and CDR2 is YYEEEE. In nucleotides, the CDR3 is TGTGCCAGCAGCCTACCTACTAGCGGGAGAGACAACGAGCAGTACTTC. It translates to CASSLPTSGRDNEQYF.

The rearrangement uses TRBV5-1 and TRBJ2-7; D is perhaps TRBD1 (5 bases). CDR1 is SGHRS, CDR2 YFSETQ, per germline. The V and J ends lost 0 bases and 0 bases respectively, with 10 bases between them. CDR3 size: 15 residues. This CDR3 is CASSLEGQYSYEQYF. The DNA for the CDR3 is TGCGCCAGCAGCTTGGAGGGGCAATACTCCTACGAGCAGTACTTC.

The CDR3, as DNA: TGTGCCAGCTCACCCGCAGGTCCTAGCTGGGGCTACGAGCAGTACTTC. Amino acids: CASSPAGPSWGYEQYF. The rearrangement uses TRBV18 and TRBJ2-7; D possibly corresponds to TRBD2 (5 bases). CDR3 size: 16 residues. Per germline, CDR1 KGHSH and CDR2 LQKENI. The V end was cut by 3 bases, the J end by 3 bases, with 18 bases between.

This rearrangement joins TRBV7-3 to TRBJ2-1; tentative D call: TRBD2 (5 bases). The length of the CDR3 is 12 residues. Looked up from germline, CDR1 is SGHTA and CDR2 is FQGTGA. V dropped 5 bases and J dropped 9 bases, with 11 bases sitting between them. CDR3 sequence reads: CASSPSGGEQFF. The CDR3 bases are TGTGCCAGCAGCCCCAGCGGTGGTGAGCAGTTCTTC.